The next 15 T cell receptor beta chains were all read from a single sample in a study of T-cell memory formation after mild COVID-19. A single record per CDR3 protein comes from TCRdb applying MiXCR to the 5' RACE reads. The data hold just over 400,000 distinct CDR3 sequences, with less than 25% observed a single time. Specimen: PBMCs or a T cell subset sorted from them (not recorded which). The receptors were sampled from an adult woman who had mild COVID-19 (a few samples of this study predate the infection). Cell type and time point are not known.

The chain recombines TRBV12-3 or TRBV12-4 with TRBJ1-2; D is unclear. Trimming shortened V by 3 bases and J by 0 bases, and 8 bases separated the two germline ends. This CDR3 has 14 amino acids. This CDR3 is CASSLGGANYGYTF. The CDR3 DNA follows: TGTGCCAGCAGTTTGGGCGGGGCTAACTATGGCTACACCTTC.

The chain uses TRBV4-1 and TRBJ2-7, with 8 positions matching TRBD1. This CDR3 is built from 16 residues. V lost 4 bases, J lost 0 bases, and 8 bases stayed unmatched. CDR1 MGHRA and CDR2 YSYEKL come from the germline V gene. The CDR3 sequence is CASSPGQGVASYEQYF. CDR3 coding DNA: TGCGCCAGCAGCCCAGGACAGGGAGTAGCCTCCTACGAGCAGTACTTC.

This clonotype was seen only a few times. The chain couples TRBV6-6 to TRBJ2-5; no clear D. CDR3 length: 14 amino acids. Germline values: CDR1 MNHNY, CDR2 SVGAGI (reference sequence). Trimming removed 5 bases from V and 9 bases from J, with 19 bases in between. CDR3: CASSSFPAQTAQYF. CDR3 DNA: TGTGCCAGCAGTAGTTTTCCGGCCCAGACGGCCCAGTACTTC.

This clonotype showed up just once. V gene TRBV29-1 combines with J gene TRBJ2-1; 10 nucleotides line up with TRBD1. Unmatched junction bases numbered 5, after V lost 7 bases and J lost 5 bases. The CDR3 sequence is 13 residues long. CDR1 and CDR2 (germline): SQVTM, ANQGSEA. The CDR3 nucleotides are TGCAGCGGGAAGACAGGGGGCCACAATGAGCAGTTCTTC. The encoded protein is CSGKTGGHNEQFF.

This clonotype was seen only a few times. The rearrangement links TRBV3-1 to TRBJ2-3; TRBD2 agrees at 12 bases. Germline loops: CDR1 LGHDT, CDR2 YNNKEL (reference sequence). V lost 4 bases and J lost 5; bases outside the gene matches: 4. The length of the CDR3 is 15 residues. The CDR3 is CASSPLAGGIDTQYF. The CDR3, as DNA: TGTGCCAGCAGCCCACTAGCGGGGGGTATAGATACGCAGTATTTT.

The table lists this clonotype with a few counts. The chain combines TRBV6-5 with TRBJ2-7, with D maybe TRBD2 (6 bases). The V gene lost 0 bases and the J gene lost 2 bases, with 14 bases spanning the gap. CDR3 size: 16 residues. Per germline, CDR1 MNHEY and CDR2 SVGAGI. The CDR3 nucleotides read TGTGCCAGCAGTTACTCCCGGGGGACGGACACCTACGAGCAGTACTTC. Protein sequence: CASSYSRGTDTYEQYF.

The V call is TRBV7-9, the J call TRBJ2-6; D is possibly TRBD2 (5 bases). The CDR3 totals 16 residues. The V end was cut by 5 bases, the J end by 1 base, with 12 bases between. CDR1 SEHNR and CDR2 FQNEAQ come from the germline V gene (reference sequence). In DNA form, the CDR3 reads TGTGCCAGCAGCCAGTCGCGGGTATCTGGGGCCAACGTCCTGACTTTC. This codes for CASSQSRVSGANVLTF.

Only a few counts were recorded for this clonotype. V usage is TRBV7-8 and J usage is TRBJ2-7, with 12 bases that match TRBD2. Looked up from germline, CDR1 is SGHVS and CDR2 is FQNEAQ. CDR3 length: 15 amino acids. J gave up 5 bases and V 5 bases, and 7 bases lay outside the gene matches. CDR3 amino acids: CASSRRLAGAHEQYF. CDR3 sequence (DNA): TGTGCCAGCAGCCGGAGACTAGCGGGAGCCCACGAGCAGTACTTC.

This clonotype was detected a few times. The chain joins TRBV4-1 to TRBJ2-5; D not resolved. This CDR3 spans 14 amino acids. Trimming left V 0 bases short and J 5 bases short, with 10 bases between. Germline V lookup: CDR1 MGHRA, CDR2 YSYEKL. The CDR3 coding sequence is TGCGCCAGCAGCCAAGATCATACGAAGGAGACCCAGTACTTC. Encoded protein: CASSQDHTKETQYF.

There are a few counts of this clonotype. The chain couples TRBV5-1 to TRBJ2-1; possibly TRBD2 for D (5 bases). The CDR3 consists of 17 residues. Germline V gene lookup returns CDR1 SGHRS and CDR2 YFSETQ. Trimming removed 0 bases from V and 8 bases from J, with 21 bases in between. CDR3 protein: CASSLAVDWFVRDEQFF. The CDR3 DNA sequence: TGCGCCAGCAGCTTGGCCGTGGACTGGTTCGTGCGGGATGAGCAGTTCTTC.

V gene TRBV2 combines with J gene TRBJ2-3; D is undetermined. From germline, CDR1 is SNHLY and CDR2 FYNNEI. The CDR3 sequence is 14 residues long. Trimming took off 7 bases at V and 6 bases at J, with 17 bases between the two ends. CDR3 sequence reads: CASIRPINGDTQYF. CDR3 sequence (DNA): TGTGCCAGCATTAGACCCATAAACGGGGATACGCAGTATTTT.

This clonotype was counted only a few times. The rearrangement uses TRBV12-3 or TRBV12-4 and TRBJ2-7; perhaps D is TRBD1 or TRBD2 (5 bases each). There are 10 residues in the CDR3. Trimming took off 8 bases at V and 5 bases at J, with 7 bases between the two ends. CDR3 DNA: TGTGCCAGCGGGGGACACGAGCAGTACTTC. Translation: CASGGHEQYF.

The CDR3 nucleotides are TGTGCCAGCGGCGGGGCGCAGGCGGAAGCTTTCTTT. This encodes CASGGAQAEAFF. This chain connects TRBV12-3 or TRBV12-4 to TRBJ1-1; the D gene is possibly TRBD1 (5 bases). The V end was cut by 8 bases, the J end by 8 bases, with 15 bases between. The CDR3 covers 12 residues.

This clonotype was counted between two and nine times. This chain joins TRBV29-1 and TRBJ2-1; 12 bases line up with TRBD2. V shed 5 bases and J 3 bases; nucleotides not matched to a gene: 11. This CDR3 is built from 17 residues. Germline V gene lookup returns CDR1 SQVTM and CDR2 ANQGSEA. In DNA, the CDR3 is TGCAGCGTTCATGACAGGTCGACTAGCGGGAGCTACAATGAGCAGTTCTTC. This sequence encodes CSVHDRSTSGSYNEQFF.

V gene TRBV2 combines with J gene TRBJ2-1, with 9 nucleotides matching TRBD2. Germline CDR1 reads SNHLY; CDR2 reads FYNNEI. V shed 10 bases and J 7 bases; nucleotides not matched to a gene: 8. The CDR3 spans 13 residues. The CDR3 DNA reads as TGTGCCAACGCGGGGGGGCCGGGAAATGAGCAGTTCTTC. It encodes CANAGGPGNEQFF.